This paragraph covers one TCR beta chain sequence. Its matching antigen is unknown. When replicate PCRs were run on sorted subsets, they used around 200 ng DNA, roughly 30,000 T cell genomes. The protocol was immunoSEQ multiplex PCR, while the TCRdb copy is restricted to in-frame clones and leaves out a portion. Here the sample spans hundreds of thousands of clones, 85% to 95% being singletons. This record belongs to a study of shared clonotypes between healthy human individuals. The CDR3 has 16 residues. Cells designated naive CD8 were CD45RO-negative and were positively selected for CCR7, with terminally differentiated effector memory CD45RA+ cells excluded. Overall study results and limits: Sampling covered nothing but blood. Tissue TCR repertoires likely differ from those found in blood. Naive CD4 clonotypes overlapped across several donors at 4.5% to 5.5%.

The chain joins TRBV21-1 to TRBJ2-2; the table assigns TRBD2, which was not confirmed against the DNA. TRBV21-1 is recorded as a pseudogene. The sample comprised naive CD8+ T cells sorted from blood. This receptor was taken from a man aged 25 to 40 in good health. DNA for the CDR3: TGTGCCAGCAGCAAAGCGCGCTACCCGAACACCGGGGAGCTGTTTTTT. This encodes CASSKARYPNTGELFF.